The 14 T cell receptor beta chains below were found in one sample sequenced in a study of CD8 T cells in Susac syndrome. Roughly 0.45 to 1 ug RNA was reverse transcribed with random hexamers. TCRdb passed the immunoSEQ multiplex PCR reads through MiXCR, listing each CDR3 protein once. The sample holds over 150,000 distinct CDR3 sequences, about 95% seen once. Source material: CD4+ T cells from PBMCs. The receptor set was obtained from a human donor with multiple sclerosis.

This chain uses TRBV7-2 with TRBJ2-7; 9 bases map to TRBD1. J gave up 5 bases and V 5 bases, and 7 bases lay outside the gene matches. Germline V CDR1 and CDR2: SGHTA, FQGNSA. The CDR3 loop spans 14 amino acids. CDR3 nucleotides: TGTGCCAGCAGCCCCTGGACAGGGGTAAACGAGCAGTACTTC. This codes for CASSPWTGVNEQYF.

The rearrangement uses TRBV30 and TRBJ2-1, with 7 bases that match TRBD2. The germline V gene encodes CDR1 GTSNPN and CDR2 SVGIG (reference sequence). This CDR3 is 13 amino acids long. Losses at the gene ends were 4 bases for V and 7 bases for J; bases not matched to a gene: 7. The CDR3 here is CAWTGRARNEQFF. CDR3 in DNA: TGTGCCTGGACAGGGAGGGCCCGGAATGAGCAGTTCTTC.

The J gene is TRBJ2-5, the V gene TRBV7-9; no reliable D call. CDR1 is SEHNR and CDR2 is FQNEAQ in the germline V gene (reference sequence). This CDR3 has 11 amino acids. The ends were cut back, 1 base at V and 7 bases at J, with 4 bases in the middle. CDR3 sequence reads: CASSLEVTQYF. Written as DNA, the CDR3 is TGTGCCAGCAGCTTAGAGGTGACCCAGTACTTC.

The J gene is TRBJ2-5, the V gene TRBV6-5; TRBD2 might be the D (5 bases). V shed 7 bases and J shed 5 bases, with 14 bases lying between them. The CDR3 is made up of 13 amino acids. Germline V lookup: CDR1 MNHEY, CDR2 SVGAGI. For the CDR3, the DNA is TGTGCCAGCACCCGGGCTAGAGGGGAGACCCAGTACTTC. It specifies CASTRARGETQYF.

This sequence joins TRBV5-4 and TRBJ2-5, with D maybe TRBD2 (5 bases). Germline lookup yields CDR1 SGHNT and CDR2 YYREEE (reference sequence). V was pared by 0 bases and J by 5 bases, with 8 bases between. The CDR3 totals 13 residues. Here the CDR3 DNA reads TGTGCCAGCAGCTTGGTCGGGGATGAGACCCAGTACTTC. It translates to CASSLVGDETQYF.

The gene calls are TRBV12-3 or TRBV12-4 and TRBJ2-1, with a tentative D call TRBD2 (5 bases). V lost 6 bases and J lost 10, with 19 bases in between. The CDR3 extends over 14 amino acids. The CDR3 protein is CASSPGELAAEQFF. DNA of the CDR3: TGTGCCAGCAGCCCCGGGGAGCTCGCAGCCGAGCAGTTCTTC.

The chain recombines TRBV9 with TRBJ2-3; TRBD2 aligns across 9 bases. The CDR3 totals 16 residues. Germline V gene lookup returns CDR1 SGDLS and CDR2 YYNGEE. V gave up 0 bases and J gave up 7 bases; unmatched junction bases: 9. The CDR3 DNA sequence: TGTGCCAGCAGCGTAGGACCCCCCGCGGGAGGGCATACGCAGTATTTT. Amino acids: CASSVGPPAGGHTQYF.

This chain uses TRBV20-1 with TRBJ2-3, with D tentatively TRBD1 (5 bases). CDR1 and CDR2 from the germline V gene are DFQATT and SNEGSKA (reference sequence). Trimming cost V 6 bases and J 7 bases, with 11 bases left between them. This CDR3 has 11 amino acids. CDR3 amino acids: CSAGPMYTQYF. The CDR3 bases are TGCAGTGCGGGGCCCATGTATACGCAGTATTTT.

The V gene is TRBV3-1, the J gene TRBJ2-3, with 7 bases lining up with TRBD1. V lost 4 bases, J lost 1 base, and 5 bases stayed unmatched. CDR3 size: 15 residues. Per the germline V gene, CDR1 is LGHDT and CDR2 is YNNKEL (reference sequence). CDR3 region: CASSRWDSGTDTQYF. CDR3 nucleotide sequence: TGTGCCAGCAGCCGTTGGGACAGCGGCACAGATACGCAGTATTTT.

The genes are TRBV4-1 and TRBJ2-5; 7 nucleotides match TRBD2. J gave up 5 bases and V 3 bases, and 12 bases lay outside the gene matches. This CDR3 is built from 16 residues. Looked up from germline, CDR1 is MGHRA and CDR2 is YSYEKL. CDR3 protein: CASSQGGGGRVETQYF. DNA of the CDR3: TGCGCCAGCAGCCAGGGTGGAGGAGGGAGGGTGGAGACCCAGTACTTC.

V and J are TRBV7-3 and TRBJ2-3; 7 bases map to TRBD2. V was pared by 4 bases and J by 1 base, with 8 bases of the junction left unmatched. Germline V gives CDR1 SGHTA, CDR2 FQGTGA. The CDR3 has 16 amino acids. The CDR3 nucleotides read TGTGCCAGCAGCTCCTCACGGGGGGACCGCACAGATACGCAGTATTTT. Residues: CASSSSRGDRTDTQYF.

This clonotype is a singleton in its sample. The J gene is TRBJ2-7, the V gene TRBV20-1, with D hard to call. This CDR3 is built from 13 residues. Per germline, CDR1 DFQATT and CDR2 SNEGSKA (reference sequence). V gave up 3 bases and J gave up 0 bases, with 9 bases separating them. The CDR3 DNA is TGCAGTGCTAGCTACGGAGCCTCCTACGAGCAGTACTTC. This gives the protein CSASYGASYEQYF.

The rearrangement links TRBV6-5 to TRBJ2-5; 15 bases agree with TRBD2. There are 15 residues in the CDR3. Germline V gene sequence: CDR1 MNHEY, CDR2 SVGAGI. V lost 4 bases, J lost 6 bases, and 3 bases stayed unmatched. CDR3 amino acids: CASSWTSGREQTQYF. The CDR3 region has the DNA TGTGCCAGCAGTTGGACTAGCGGGAGGGAACAGACCCAGTACTTC.

The count of this clonotype is one. The chain links TRBV5-1 to TRBJ2-5; either TRBD1 or TRBD2 may supply D (5 bases each). There are 13 residues in the CDR3. The germline V gene encodes CDR1 SGHRS and CDR2 YFSETQ. The V end was cut by 0 bases, the J end by 7 bases, with 10 bases between. CDR3 region: CASSLGGDGTQYF. DNA of the CDR3: TGCGCCAGCAGCTTGGGTGGGGACGGGACCCAGTACTTC.